A selection of T cell receptor beta chains follows, all from one sample in a study of blood T cell repertoires in COVID-19. Clones were sequenced by immunoSEQ multiplex PCR, and TCRdb holds only the in-frame ones, with some missing. The repertoire has 150,000 or so clones, about nine tenths of them found once; the top ten carry approximately 4.9%. The sequencing input was peripheral blood. All receptors come from a man aged 30 to 39 with COVID-19, enrolled during active disease. Both conserved end residues are part of each CDR3. Fields, in order: J gene, clone size, V gene, D gene, CDR3 length, CDR3 DNA, CDR3 protein. The D gene is left open where the match is weak. Expanded clones get a size class; other rows say once, few or many, or leave the size out.

TRBJ2-1 - TRBV7-2 TRBD2 18 TGTGCCAGCAGCTCCTCGCCGACTCGGCCCGAGCGGGGAAAAGAGCAGTTCTTC CASSSSPTRPERGKEQFF
TRBJ1-2 - TRBV19 TRBD1 13 TGTGCCACCTCTAGAGGGACAGGGCCAGATTACACCTTC CATSRGTGPDYTF
TRBJ2-1 - TRBV6-2/TRBV6-3 - 13 TGTGCCAGCAGTTACTCAAAGCGGTTCGAGCAGTTCTTC CASSYSKRFEQFF
TRBJ2-2 - TRBV18 TRBD1 16 TGTGCCAGCTCACCACAAAGGAGACAGGGGGCCGGGGAGCTGTTTTTT CASSPQRRQGAGELFF
TRBJ2-5 once TRBV5-6 TRBD2 19 TGTGCCAGCAGCTTCCCCCCGGCCACCGGGGGGGTTTATTCAGAGACCCAGTACTTC CASSFPPATGGVYSETQYF
TRBJ1-6 - TRBV4-3 - 17 TGCGCCAGCAGCCAAGAGTTTGGAGCAGGGGTAGGTTCACCCCTCCACTTT CASSQEFGAGVGSPLHF
TRBJ2-2 - TRBV12-5 TRBD1 18 TGTGCTAGTGGAAGACAGGGGGCTTTACGATTGGACACCGGGGAGCTGTTTTTT CASGRQGALRLDTGELFF
TRBJ1-2 - TRBV7-9 - 16 TGTGCCAGCAGCTTGGATCTTGGGGCGATTGGCTATGGCTACACCTTC CASSLDLGAIGYGYTF
TRBJ2-3 - TRBV7-2 - 16 TGTGCCAGCAGCTTCAGGGCAGGTTATAGCACAGATACGCAGTATTTT CASSFRAGYSTDTQYF
TRBJ2-1 - TRBV4-1 TRBD2 17 TGCGCCAGCAGCCAAGATCGGGAGGGGGTGGGGTACAATGAGCAGTTCTTC CASSQDREGVGYNEQFF
TRBJ1-2 - TRBV7-9 - 13 TGTGCCAGCAGCTTAGCGCCGGGTTATGGCTACACCTTC CASSLAPGYGYTF
TRBJ2-5 - TRBV12-2 - 18 TGTGCAAGTCGCTTAGGGGCCCACGGGGGTTACGTACAAGAGACCCAGTACTTC CASRLGAHGGYVQETQYF
TRBJ2-7 - TRBV28 - 11 TGTGCCAGCAGACGGTCCTACGAGCAGTACTTC CASRRSYEQYF
TRBJ1-2 - TRBV10-3 TRBD1 13 TGTGCCATCACCGGACAGGGGGCTTATGGCTACACCTTC CAITGQGAYGYTF
TRBJ1-5 - TRBV28 TRBD1 12 TGTGCCAGTCGACAGGGTTTGCAGCCCCAGCATTTT CASRQGLQPQHF
TRBJ2-1 - TRBV11-2 TRBD2 16 TGTGCCAGCAGTTCTCGCGGGACTAGCGGGAGGTATGAGCAGTTCTTC CASSSRGTSGRYEQFF
TRBJ2-1 - TRBV7-2 - 13 TGTGCCAGCAGCTTAGACAGGGCCCCGGGGCAGTTCTTC CASSLDRAPGQFF
TRBJ2-7 - TRBV7-7 TRBD2 15 TGTGCCAGCAGCTTAGCGCAAGGGAGGGGCTACGAGCAGTACTTC CASSLAQGRGYEQYF
TRBJ1-4 once TRBV13 - 15 TGTGCCAGCAGCCTAACCCCACAGGGAAAAGAAAAACTGTTTTTT CASSLTPQGKEKLFF
TRBJ1-2 - TRBV6-5 TRBD1 13 TGTGCCATAAGAGGGGGCTTTAACTATGGCTACACCTTC CAIRGGFNYGYTF
TRBJ1-5 - TRBV25-1 - 14 TGTGCCAGCACTCCAACAGGGTACAATCAGCCCCAGCATTTT CASTPTGYNQPQHF
TRBJ2-3 - TRBV19 - 14 TGTGCCAGTATTCCCCGCGGGACCACAGATACGCAGTATTTT CASIPRGTTDTQYF
TRBJ2-3 - TRBV6-5 - 16 TGTGCCAGCAGTTATCAACGGGGGACCCGCACAGATACGCAGTATTTT CASSYQRGTRTDTQYF
TRBJ1-2 - TRBV12-3/TRBV12-4 - 12 TGTGCCGGACACGGAAGCGCAGATGGCTACACCTTC CAGHGSADGYTF